A single sample gave rise to the 10 T cell receptor beta chains below, sequenced in a study of PD-L1 blockade in urothelial cancer. Measured with immunoSEQ multiplex PCR; TCRdb has only the in-frame clones, and not every one. This sample has under 30,000 clones, with over 60% found just once. Regarding time point: peripheral blood 6 weeks after treatment start. This specimen was PBMCs, taken around atezolizumab (anti-PD-L1) treatment. The receptors derive from a man aged 65 to 85 with urothelial cancer.

This clone was seen a few times. DNA of the CDR3: TGTGCCAGCAGCTTACAGGGTGTCGGGCCTGAAGCTTTCTTT. Its translation: CASSLQGVGPEAFF. This chain joins TRBV7-8 and TRBJ1-1; D might be TRBD1 (5 bases). Per germline, CDR1 SGHVS and CDR2 FQNEAQ. The CDR3 has 14 amino acids. V lost 2 bases and J lost 6, with 13 bases in between.

The chain combines TRBV5-1 with TRBJ2-1, with a tentative D call TRBD1 (6 bases). Germline CDR1 is SGHRS and CDR2 is YFSETQ. V was cut by 2 bases and J by 1 base, with 13 bases left in between. The CDR3 sequence is 16 residues long. CDR3 residues: CASSFRGGRSYNEQFF. The DNA of the CDR3 is TGCGCCAGCAGCTTTAGAGGGGGACGGTCCTACAATGAGCAGTTCTTC.

J is TRBJ1-2 and V is TRBV6-1; possibly TRBD1 for D (5 bases). This CDR3 contains 12 residues. The V gene lost 5 bases and the J gene lost 1 base, with 5 bases spanning the gap. Germline V CDR1 and CDR2: MNHNS, SASEGT. The CDR3 region has the DNA TGTGCCAGCAGTCAGGGTAACTATGGCTACACCTTC. Its translation: CASSQGNYGYTF.

This chain connects TRBV5-1 to TRBJ2-2, with 8 bases that match TRBD2. Germline V lookup: CDR1 SGHRS, CDR2 YFSETQ. CDR3 length: 15 residues. V shed 1 base and J 4 bases; nucleotides not matched to a gene: 3. In DNA form, the CDR3 reads TGCGCCAGCAGCTTGATAACTAGCGGCACCGGGGAGCTGTTTTTT. It specifies CASSLITSGTGELFF.

The V and J genes are TRBV25-1 and TRBJ1-1; D is unresolved. V was cut by 3 bases and J by 8 bases, with 10 bases left in between. Germline CDR1 is MGHDK and CDR2 is SYGVNS. This CDR3 is 12 amino acids long. The CDR3 bases are TGTGCCAGCAGTGATCCCCCGAGGGAAGCTTTCTTT. Translating it yields CASSDPPREAFF.

This clone was picked up one time. The gene calls are TRBV19 and TRBJ1-1, with D possibly being TRBD1 (6 bases). CDR3 length equals 14 residues. The V end lost 8 bases, the J end lost 0 bases, and 13 bases lay between the germline ends. Germline V gene data show CDR1 as LNHDA and CDR2 as SQIVND (reference sequence). CDR3 sequence: CASRNREMNTEAFF. DNA for the CDR3: TGTGCCAGTCGAAACAGGGAGATGAACACTGAAGCTTTCTTT. Together with reference TRBV19 and TRBJ1-1, the CDR3 gives the full variable domain: DGGITQSPKYLFRKEGQNVTLSCEQNLNHDAMYWYRQDPGQGLRLIYYSQIVNDFQKGDIAEGYSVSREKKESFPLTVTSAQKNPTAFYLCASRNREMNTEAFFGQGTRLTVV.

The V gene is TRBV11-3, the J gene TRBJ2-1; 7 bases fit TRBD1. This CDR3 spans 15 amino acids. Germline assignment: CDR1 SGHNT and CDR2 YENEEA. The V segment lost 1 base and the J segment 5 bases; nucleotides outside the gene matches: 5. Here the CDR3 DNA reads TGTGCCAGCAGCTTAGGACAGGGCCAGCACAATGAGCAGTTCTTC. Amino acids: CASSLGQGQHNEQFF.

This clone showed up just a few times. The J gene is TRBJ2-3, the V gene TRBV6-1; 10 bases line up with TRBD1. This CDR3 has 14 residues. Germline lookup yields CDR1 MNHNS and CDR2 SASEGT. The V gene end was trimmed by 4 bases and the J gene end by 6 bases; junction bases not matched to a gene: 4. The CDR3 coding sequence is TGTGCCAGCAGTGGACAGGGGGCATTGGATACGCAGTATTTT. Translation: CASSGQGALDTQYF.

The chain is built from TRBV7-2 and TRBJ1-3; possibly TRBD1 for D (6 bases). Looked up from germline, CDR1 is SGHTA and CDR2 is FQGNSA. V lost 5 bases and J lost 4, with 15 bases in between. The CDR3 sequence is 15 residues long. CDR3 in amino acids: CASSQAQGRGNTIYF. The DNA for the CDR3 is TGTGCCAGCAGCCAAGCCCAGGGGAGAGGAAACACCATATATTTT.

The J gene is TRBJ1-1, the V gene TRBV5-1, with D tentatively TRBD1 (6 bases). This CDR3 spans 15 amino acids. Trimming took off 0 bases at V and 0 bases at J, with 9 bases between the two ends. Looked up from germline, CDR1 is SGHRS and CDR2 is YFSETQ. The CDR3 bases are TGCGCCAGCAGCTTGGAGGCAGGGGTGAACACTGAAGCTTTCTTT. Protein: CASSLEAGVNTEAFF.